This is a list of T cell receptor beta chains from one sample in a study of blood T cell repertoires in COVID-19. The repertoire was sequenced with immunoSEQ multiplex PCR; TCRdb's copy has only in-frame clones and lacks some. The sample lists 150,000 to 200,000 clones, more than 70% seen once, with around 8.4% in the top ten. Sequenced: PBMCs or T cells enriched from blood (not recorded which). All receptors derive from a woman in her late teens or twenties who had recovered from COVID-19. Both conserved end residues are part of each CDR3. A D gene is named only where the DNA matches it firmly. Not all rows give a size; the values are once, few, many and, for expanded clones, a class.

j_call	v_call	clone_size	d_call	cdr3_nt	cdr3_aa
TRBJ1-2	TRBV28	-	TRBD1	TGTGCCAGCAGTTTATTGTCAGGGGGGAACTATGGCTACACCTTC	CASSLLSGGNYGYTF
TRBJ1-3	TRBV28	-	-	TGTGCCAGCAGCACAGGACAGCTACTCTCAGGAAACACCATATATTTT	CASSTGQLLSGNTIYF
TRBJ2-1	TRBV18	-	-	TGTGCCAGCTCACCACCGGCAGGGATCTCCTACAATGAGCAGTTCTTC	CASSPPAGISYNEQFF
TRBJ2-3	TRBV5-1	-	-	TGCGCCAGCAGCTCGGACAGAGTGCAAGGTACGCAGTATTTT	CASSSDRVQGTQYF
TRBJ2-5	TRBV21-1	-	-	TGTGCCAGCAGCCCAAGGACAGGTAAAGAGACCCAGTACTTC	CASSPRTGKETQYF
TRBJ1-2	TRBV19	once	TRBD1	TGTGCCAGTAGTATAGGTAAACAGGGGATGAGATATGGCTACACCTTC	CASSIGKQGMRYGYTF
TRBJ2-3	TRBV19	-	-	TGTGCCAGTAGCTTATACCTAGGCTCCTGGGATACGCAGTATTTT	CASSLYLGSWDTQYF
TRBJ2-3	TRBV3-1/TRBV3-2	-	-	TGTGCCAGCAGCCTAGGAGGCACAGATACGCAGTATTTT	CASSLGGTDTQYF
TRBJ1-2	TRBV5-1	-	-	TGCGCCAGCAGCCCCAACAGTCGGTCTGGCTACACCTTC	CASSPNSRSGYTF
TRBJ1-5	TRBV24-1	-	TRBD1	TGTGCCACCAGTGATTCGCGGACAGGGGGAAGCAATCAGCCCCAGCATTTT	CATSDSRTGGSNQPQHF
TRBJ2-7	TRBV7-9	-	-	TGTGCCAGCAGCTTAGAGGCAGGCCCCTACGAGCAGTACTTC	CASSLEAGPYEQYF
TRBJ2-1	TRBV30	-	TRBD2	TGTGCCTGGGCGAGACTAGCGGGGGGGCCATTAGATATGTACAATGAGCAGTTCTTC	CAWARLAGGPLDMYNEQFF